These 20 T cell receptor beta chains were sequenced from one sample in a study of CXCR3-negative and CXCR3-positive naive CD8 T cells. Through 5' RACE with UMI labels, the TRB cDNA libraries were prepared. TCRdb re-analyzed the 5' RACE reads; it lists each CDR3 protein once, without DNA. Its listing shows about 120,000 distinct CDR3 sequences. Material for sequencing was naive CXCR3- CD8+ T cells from blood. Subset specified: CD45RO-CCR7+CD27+CD95- naive CD8+ T cells lacking CXCR3 (TNR3-). Every receptor here comes from a human donor in good health. Some clones in this sample may be carry-over from other donors' samples.

This chain connects TRBV7-9 to TRBJ1-5; the D call from TCRdb, TRBD1, cannot be confirmed without DNA. This CDR3 region has 12 residues. Germline CDR1 and CDR2: SEHNR and FQNEAQ (reference sequence). CDR3: CASAVGGQPQHF. The complete variable domain, with remaining parts taken from reference TRBV7-9 and TRBJ1-5, reads DTGVSQNPRHKITKRGQNVTFRCDPISEHNRLYWYRQTLGQGPEFLTYFQNEAQLEKSRLLSDRFSAERPKGSFSTLEIQRTEQGDSAMYLCASAVGGQPQHFGDGTRLSIL.

V and J are TRBV12-3 or TRBV12-4 and TRBJ2-1; without DNA, the TCRdb call of TRBD2 cannot be checked. This CDR3 is built from 12 residues. The CDR3 sequence: CASSPSGTSGFF.

The gene calls are TRBV7-9 and TRBJ1-2; TCRdb gives TRBD1 as the D gene, but with no DNA this cannot be confirmed. Germline V gene lookup returns CDR1 SEHNR and CDR2 FQNEAQ (reference sequence). This CDR3 spans 15 amino acids. The CDR3 loop reads CASSLTGSESYGYTF. Based on the CDR3 plus reference TRBV7-9 and TRBJ1-2, the full variable domain is DTGVSQNPRHKITKRGQNVTFRCDPISEHNRLYWYRQTLGQGPEFLTYFQNEAQLEKSRLLSDRFSAERPKGSFSTLEIQRTEQGDSAMYLCASSLTGSESYGYTFGSGTRLTVV.

The genes are TRBV4-1 and TRBJ1-1; the D call of TRBD1 rests on TCRdb alone, since no DNA is present to check it. Germline lookup yields CDR1 MGHRA and CDR2 YSYEKL. The CDR3 length is 16 residues. This chain's CDR3 is CASSLLRTGGDTEAFF.

The rearrangement joins TRBV11-2 to TRBJ2-7; TCRdb calls TRBD1, which cannot be checked without DNA. CDR1 and CDR2 from the germline V gene are SGHAT and FQNNGV. The CDR3 is made up of 15 amino acids. The CDR3 is CASSLTRGFTYEQYF.

The chain links TRBV7-9 to TRBJ2-1; TCRdb calls TRBD1, which cannot be checked without DNA. CDR3 length: 12 amino acids. From germline, CDR1 is SEHNR and CDR2 FQNEAQ (reference sequence). CDR3 in amino acids: CASSHRGAPPGF.

V usage is TRBV5-1 and J usage is TRBJ1-4; without DNA, the TCRdb call of TRBD1 cannot be checked. CDR3 length: 19 amino acids. Germline loops: CDR1 SGHRS, CDR2 YFSETQ. CDR3: CASSLIPDVVSRTNEKLFF.

The V call is TRBV7-6, the J call TRBJ2-1; there is no DNA to check the TCRdb D call of TRBD1. The CDR3 extends over 15 amino acids. Germline-derived CDR1 and CDR2 are SGHVS and FNYEAQ. This CDR3 reads CASSPRGGLYNEQFF.

This sequence joins TRBV27 and TRBJ2-1; TCRdb calls TRBD2, which cannot be checked without DNA. The CDR3 has 15 residues. The germline gives CDR1 MNHEY, CDR2 SMNVEV (reference sequence). The CDR3 loop is CASSHRDYDLGEQFF.

The rearrangement uses TRBV3-1 and TRBJ2-5; TCRdb selects TRBD1, and the lack of DNA leaves this call unchecked. The CDR3 is 15 amino acids. CDR1 and CDR2 from the germline V gene are LGHDT and YNNKEL (reference sequence). Here the CDR3 reads CASSLPGRNQETQYF.

This chain uses TRBV6-2 or TRBV6-3 with TRBJ1-1; as DNA is missing, the TRBD1 call by TCRdb cannot be tested. The V gene's germline CDR1 is MNHEY and CDR2 SVGEGT. The CDR3 runs to 16 residues. The CDR3 loop is CASSSETGAHGTEAFF.

This chain links TRBV21-1 with TRBJ1-1; TCRdb names TRBD1, which stays unverified in the absence of DNA. TRBV21-1 is deemed a pseudogene. The CDR3 runs 16 residues. The CDR3: CASSKKWGPRNTEAFF.

This chain connects TRBV2 to TRBJ2-1; TCRdb designates TRBD2, a call that cannot be tested without DNA. In germline, CDR1 is SNHLY, CDR2 FYNNEI. This CDR3 spans 14 amino acids. CDR3 residues: CARTGTSGFNEQFF.

The chain links TRBV28 to TRBJ2-7; TCRdb proposes TRBD1, but this gene call is untestable without DNA. Germline-derived CDR1 and CDR2 are MDHEN and SYDVKM. CDR3 size: 15 residues. The CDR3 here is CASSIWTGGSYEQYF.

The genes are TRBV6-1 and TRBJ2-7; no DNA is available, so the TRBD1 call from TCRdb remains unchecked. In germline, CDR1 is MNHNS, CDR2 SASEGT. CDR3 size: 16 residues. The CDR3 sequence is CASSARQGPTSYEQYF.

The rearrangement joins TRBV2 to TRBJ2-5; lacking DNA, the TRBD1 call made by TCRdb goes unchecked. The CDR3 is 16 residues long. Per germline, CDR1 SNHLY and CDR2 FYNNEI. CDR3 region: CDSEKRQGAFQETQYF. Full variable domain (rest looked up from reference TRBV2 and TRBJ2-5): EPEVTQTPSHQVTQMGQEVILRCVPISNHLYFYWYRQILGQKVEFLVSFYNNEISEKSEIFDDQFSVERPDGSNFTLKIRSTKLEDSAMYFCDSEKRQGAFQETQYFGPGTRLLVL.

V usage is TRBV21-1 and J usage is TRBJ2-3; TCRdb names TRBD2, which stays unverified in the absence of DNA. TRBV21-1 is a listed pseudogene. The CDR3 spans 16 residues. CDR3 sequence reads: CASSKAERERTDTQYF.

The chain employs TRBV16 and TRBJ1-1. The CDR3 runs to 13 residues. Per germline, CDR1 KGHSY and CDR2 FQNENV. CDR3 sequence: CASSQSGNTEAFF.

The J gene is TRBJ2-7, the V gene TRBV6-5; lacking DNA, the TRBD1 call made by TCRdb goes unchecked. Germline V gene sequence: CDR1 MNHEY, CDR2 SVGAGI. This CDR3 region has 15 residues. CDR3: CASSYIARGANEQYF.

This chain joins TRBV29-1 and TRBJ2-6; TCRdb gives TRBD1 as the D gene, but with no DNA this cannot be confirmed. The CDR3 has 15 amino acids. Germline loops: CDR1 SQVTM, CDR2 ANQGSEA. This CDR3 is CSVPLQGAGANVLTF.